This T cell receptor (beta chain) was obtained from a study of response to subunit inactivated influenza vaccine. This clonotype showed up many times. Antigen specificity is unknown. Findings and limits, study-wide: New T cells are recruited in small numbers by each seasonal influenza vaccination, according to the authors' suggestion.

V shed 4 bases, J shed 4 bases, and the junction held 2 bases outside the gene matches. The CDR3 sequence is 13 residues long. TCRdb analysed the RT-PCR reads with MiXCR anew, one entry per CDR3 protein. The table shows roughly 700,000 distinct CDR3 sequences, with about 14% occurring only once. The chain has TRBV12-3 or TRBV12-4 and TRBJ1-1, with 8 bases fitting TRBD1. The sequence was obtained from a man aged 50 or older who received an inactivated influenza vaccine. Sequencing used PBMCs from blood, obtained less than 15 days before vaccination. CDR3 in amino acids: CASSWTGSTEAFF. The CDR3, as DNA: TGTGCCAGCAGTTGGACAGGGTCCACTGAAGCTTTCTTT.